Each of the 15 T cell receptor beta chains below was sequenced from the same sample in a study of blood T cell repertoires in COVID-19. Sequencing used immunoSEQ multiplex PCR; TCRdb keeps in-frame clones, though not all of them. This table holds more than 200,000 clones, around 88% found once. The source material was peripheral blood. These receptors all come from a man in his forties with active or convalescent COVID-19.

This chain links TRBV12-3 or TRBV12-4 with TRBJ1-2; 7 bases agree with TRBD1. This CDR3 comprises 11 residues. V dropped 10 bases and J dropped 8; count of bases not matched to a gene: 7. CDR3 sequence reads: CANSDRTGYTF. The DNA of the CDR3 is TGTGCCAATTCGGACAGGACAGGCTACACCTTC.

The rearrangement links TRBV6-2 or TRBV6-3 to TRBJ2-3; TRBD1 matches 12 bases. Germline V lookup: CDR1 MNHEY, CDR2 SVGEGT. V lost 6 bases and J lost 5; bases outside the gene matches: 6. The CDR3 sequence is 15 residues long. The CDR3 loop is CASSPGTGGLDTQYF. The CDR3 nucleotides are TGTGCCAGCAGCCCCGGGACAGGGGGCCTAGATACGCAGTATTTT.

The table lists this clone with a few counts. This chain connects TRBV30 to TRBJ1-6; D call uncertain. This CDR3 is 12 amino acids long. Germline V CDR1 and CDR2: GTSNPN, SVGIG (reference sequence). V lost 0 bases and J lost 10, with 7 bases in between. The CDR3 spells CAWSVVRSPLHF. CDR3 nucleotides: TGTGCCTGGAGTGTAGTCAGATCACCCCTCCACTTT.

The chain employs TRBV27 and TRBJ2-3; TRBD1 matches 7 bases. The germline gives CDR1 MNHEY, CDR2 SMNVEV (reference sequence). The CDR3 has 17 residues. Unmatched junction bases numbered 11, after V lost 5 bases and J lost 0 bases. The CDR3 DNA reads TGTGCCAGCAGTATTAATCAGGGACAGCGTAGCACAGATACGCAGTATTTT. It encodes CASSINQGQRSTDTQYF.

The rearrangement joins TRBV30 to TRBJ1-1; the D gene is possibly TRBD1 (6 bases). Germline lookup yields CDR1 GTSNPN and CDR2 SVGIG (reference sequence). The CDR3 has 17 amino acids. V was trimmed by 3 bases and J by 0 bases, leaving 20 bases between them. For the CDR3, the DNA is TGTGCCTGGAGGCGCAATGGCCTCGGGGACATGAACACTGAAGCTTTCTTT. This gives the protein CAWRRNGLGDMNTEAFF.

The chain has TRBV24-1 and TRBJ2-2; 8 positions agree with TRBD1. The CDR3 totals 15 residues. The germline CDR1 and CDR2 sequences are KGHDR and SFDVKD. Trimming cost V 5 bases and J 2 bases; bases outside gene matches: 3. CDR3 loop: CATSGRGRNTGELFF. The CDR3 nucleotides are TGTGCCACCAGTGGCAGGGGGCGTAACACCGGGGAGCTGTTTTTT.

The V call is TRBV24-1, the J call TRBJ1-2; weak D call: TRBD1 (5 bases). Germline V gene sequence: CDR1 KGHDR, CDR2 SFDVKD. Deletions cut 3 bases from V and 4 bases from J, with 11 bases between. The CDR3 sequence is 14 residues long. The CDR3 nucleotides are TGTGCCACCAGTGATCCTACAGGTCCCTATGGCTACACCTTC. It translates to CATSDPTGPYGYTF.

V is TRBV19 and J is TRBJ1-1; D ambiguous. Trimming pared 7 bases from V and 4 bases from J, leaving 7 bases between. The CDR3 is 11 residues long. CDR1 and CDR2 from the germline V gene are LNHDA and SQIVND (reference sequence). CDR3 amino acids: CASIASTEAFF. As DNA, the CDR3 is TGTGCCAGTATAGCCAGCACTGAAGCTTTCTTT.

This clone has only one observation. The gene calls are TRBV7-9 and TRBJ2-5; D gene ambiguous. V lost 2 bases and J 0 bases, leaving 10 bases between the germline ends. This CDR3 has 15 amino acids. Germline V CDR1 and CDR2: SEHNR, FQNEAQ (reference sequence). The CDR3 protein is CASSLRSKNQETQYF. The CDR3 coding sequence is TGTGCCAGCAGCTTAAGGAGTAAAAACCAAGAGACCCAGTACTTC. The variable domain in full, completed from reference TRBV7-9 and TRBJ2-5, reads DTGVSQNPRHKITKRGQNVTFRCDPISEHNRLYWYRQTLGQGPEFLTYFQNEAQLEKSRLLSDRFSAERPKGSFSTLEIQRTEQGDSAMYLCASSLRSKNQETQYFGPGTRLLVL.

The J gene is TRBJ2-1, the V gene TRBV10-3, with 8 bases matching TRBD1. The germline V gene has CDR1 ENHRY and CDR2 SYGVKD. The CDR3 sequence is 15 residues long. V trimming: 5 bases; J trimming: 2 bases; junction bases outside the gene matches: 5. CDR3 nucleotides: TGTGCCATCAGTATGGGACAGGTCCCCTACAATGAGCAGTTCTTC. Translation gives CAISMGQVPYNEQFF.

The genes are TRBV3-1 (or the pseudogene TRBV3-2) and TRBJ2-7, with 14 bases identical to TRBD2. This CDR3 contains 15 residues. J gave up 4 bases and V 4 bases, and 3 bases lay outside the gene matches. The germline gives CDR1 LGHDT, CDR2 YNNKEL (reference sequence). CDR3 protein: CASSPGTSGRYEQYF. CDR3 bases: TGTGCCAGCAGCCCCGGGACTAGCGGGAGATACGAGCAGTACTTC.

This CDR3 is CASSVGQINEKLFF. The CDR3 DNA follows: TGTGCCAGCAGCGTAGGACAGATTAATGAAAAACTGTTTTTT. The chain employs TRBV9 and TRBJ1-4; maybe TRBD1 (5 bases). CDR1 is SGDLS, CDR2 YYNGEE, per germline. V was cut by 0 bases and J by 4 bases, with 7 bases left in between. CDR3 length equals 14 residues.

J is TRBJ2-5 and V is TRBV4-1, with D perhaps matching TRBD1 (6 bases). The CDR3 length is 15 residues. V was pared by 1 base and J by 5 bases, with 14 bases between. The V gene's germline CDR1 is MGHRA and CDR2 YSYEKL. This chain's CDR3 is CASSQGITQGETQYF. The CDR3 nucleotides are TGCGCCAGCAGCCAAGGTATTACCCAGGGGGAGACCCAGTACTTC.

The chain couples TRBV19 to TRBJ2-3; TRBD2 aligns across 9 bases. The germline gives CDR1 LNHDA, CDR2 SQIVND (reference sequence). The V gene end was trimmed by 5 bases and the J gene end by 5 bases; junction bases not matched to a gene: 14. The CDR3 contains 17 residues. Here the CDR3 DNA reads TGTGCCAGTAGTGATAGCGGGAGCCCCACTGGGGGAGATACGCAGTATTTT. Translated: CASSDSGSPTGGDTQYF.

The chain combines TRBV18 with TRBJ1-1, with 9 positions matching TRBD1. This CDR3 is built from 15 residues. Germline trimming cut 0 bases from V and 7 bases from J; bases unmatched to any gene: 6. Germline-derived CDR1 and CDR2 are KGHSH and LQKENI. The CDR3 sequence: CASSPPQGAGGEAFF. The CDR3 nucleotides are TGTGCCAGCTCACCACCACAGGGGGCCGGAGGTGAAGCTTTCTTT.